What follows are 14 T cell receptor beta chains derived from one specimen sequenced in a study of blood T cell repertoires in COVID-19. Repertoires were generated with immunoSEQ multiplex PCR, while TCRdb's copy carries only in-frame clones and drops some. The sample shows around 320,000 clones, 75% to 85% of them seen only once. Input material: peripheral blood. The receptors originated from a human donor in a cohort sampled during active COVID-19.

The rearrangement joins TRBV5-6 to TRBJ1-2; no definite D call. The CDR3 loop spans 12 amino acids. Trimming took off 4 bases at V and 4 bases at J, with 8 bases between the two ends. Germline loops: CDR1 SGHDT, CDR2 YYEEEE. CDR3 in DNA: TGTGCCAGCAGCCCCGGCGGCTATGGCTACACCTTC. Translating gives CASSPGGYGYTF.

The chain has TRBV25-1 and TRBJ1-4, with 8 bases that match TRBD1. V trimming: 8 bases; J trimming: 0 bases; junction bases outside the gene matches: 11. The CDR3 is made up of 17 amino acids. In germline, CDR1 is MGHDK, CDR2 SYGVNS. The CDR3 reads CASVQAGGKTTNEKLFF. The DNA for the CDR3 is TGTGCCAGCGTACAGGCAGGGGGCAAGACAACTAATGAAAAACTGTTTTTT.

This clone has more than one count but fewer than ten. The gene calls are TRBV5-1 and TRBJ2-2, with D possibly matching TRBD1 (6 bases). The CDR3 contains 16 residues. With 2 bases removed from V and 0 bases from J, the gap between germline ends came to 11 bases. Germline loops: CDR1 SGHRS, CDR2 YFSETQ. The CDR3 sequence is CASSFRTAPNTGELFF. The CDR3 nucleotides are TGCGCCAGCAGCTTCAGGACAGCCCCGAACACCGGGGAGCTGTTTTTT.

J is TRBJ1-2 and V is TRBV30; the match to TRBD1 covers 8 bases. From germline, CDR1 is GTSNPN and CDR2 SVGIG (reference sequence). The V segment lost 7 bases and the J segment 5 bases; nucleotides outside the gene matches: 15. The CDR3 is 15 amino acids. The CDR3 nucleotides are TGTGCCTCCCAGCACCCCCCGGACAGGGAGTATGGCTACACCTTC. It specifies CASQHPPDREYGYTF.

The chain uses TRBV9 and TRBJ2-1; TRBD2 is a possible D gene (5 bases). The CDR3 runs to 14 residues. V was trimmed by 2 bases and J by 2 bases, leaving 8 bases between them. Germline CDR1 and CDR2: SGDLS and YYNGEE. The CDR3: CASSVEGTYNEQFF. The CDR3 region has the DNA TGTGCCAGCAGCGTCGAGGGCACCTACAATGAGCAGTTCTTC.

This chain links TRBV18 with TRBJ2-7; 7 nucleotides agree with TRBD1. This CDR3 contains 13 residues. J was trimmed by 4 bases and V by 3 bases; bases with no gene match: 3. Germline CDR1 KGHSH, CDR2 LQKENI. CDR3 residues: CASSPGTAYEQYF. The DNA of the CDR3 is TGTGCCAGCTCACCCGGGACAGCTTACGAGCAGTACTTC.

Concerning this clone itself: Other DNA sequences in the same sample also yield this CDR3. The rearrangement uses TRBV6-1 and TRBJ1-5; 7 positions match TRBD1. Germline CDR1 is MNHNS and CDR2 is SASEGT. The CDR3 totals 10 residues. V lost 3 bases to trimming and J lost 16 bases; unmatched junction nucleotides: 3. The CDR3 DNA follows: TGTGCCAGCAGTGAGGGACAGACCCATTTT. Protein: CASSEGQTHF.

The V and J genes are TRBV4-2 and TRBJ1-1; no firm D call. The ends were cut back, 0 bases at V and 3 bases at J, with 14 bases in the middle. CDR1 LGHNA and CDR2 YNFKEQ come from the germline V gene. This CDR3 comprises 16 residues. The CDR3 coding sequence is TGTGCCAGCAGCCAAGAAAATAGCCAGACCTACACTGAAGCTTTCTTT. Its translation: CASSQENSQTYTEAFF.

This clone occurred once. The chain uses TRBV10-3 and TRBJ2-1; 10 bases match TRBD2. This CDR3 region has 17 residues. V lost 0 bases to trimming and J lost 6 bases; unmatched junction nucleotides: 8. Germline CDR1 is ENHRY and CDR2 is SYGVKD. The CDR3 loop reads CAISESSGGAFGNEQFF. The CDR3 DNA follows: TGTGCCATCAGTGAGTCCAGCGGGGGGGCCTTCGGCAATGAGCAGTTCTTC.

In nucleotides, the CDR3 is TGTGCCAGCAGCTGGGGGACAGGTGGGCAAGAGACCCAGTACTTC. Translating gives CASSWGTGGQETQYF. The chain combines TRBV5-6 with TRBJ2-5; 8 bases match TRBD1. The length of the CDR3 is 15 residues. V lost 3 bases and J lost 2; bases outside the gene matches: 6. CDR1 and CDR2 (germline): SGHDT, YYEEEE.

This clone has only one observation. V usage is TRBV10-3 and J usage is TRBJ1-2; D is uncertain. Germline V gene lookup returns CDR1 ENHRY and CDR2 SYGVKD. V shed 2 bases and J shed 8 bases, with 15 bases lying between them. The CDR3 consists of 14 residues. The DNA of the CDR3 is TGTGCCATCAGTGAGGTAGAAAATCCAAGCGGCTACACCTTC. Amino acid sequence: CAISEVENPSGYTF.

V usage is TRBV29-1 and J usage is TRBJ1-2, with D unresolved. Between the trimmed V and J ends, which lost 4 bases and 4 bases, there was a span of 13 bases. Germline V gene lookup returns CDR1 SQVTM and CDR2 ANQGSEA. The CDR3 has 13 residues. The CDR3 is CSVGESLFYGYTF. CDR3 bases: TGCAGCGTTGGGGAGTCCCTTTTCTATGGCTACACCTTC.

The chain combines TRBV25-1 with TRBJ1-4; D is ambiguous. V was pared by 4 bases and J by 1 base, with 7 bases between. Germline V gives CDR1 MGHDK, CDR2 SYGVNS. This CDR3 is 14 amino acids long. CDR3 nucleotides: TGTGCCAGCAGTGGGAGGGAAACTAATGAAAAACTGTTTTTT. It yields the protein CASSGRETNEKLFF.

This clone showed up many times. This chain joins TRBV19 and TRBJ1-2, with D possibly TRBD1 on 5 matching bases. V lost 6 bases, J lost 0 bases, and 14 bases lay in between. The CDR3 consists of 15 residues. The germline V gene encodes CDR1 LNHDA and CDR2 SQIVND (reference sequence). The CDR3 region is CASSPVTATNYGYTF. The CDR3 bases are TGTGCCAGTAGCCCAGTGACAGCGACTAACTATGGCTACACCTTC.